This T cell receptor beta chain was recorded in a study of post-analysis software for immune sequencing data. Study-wide context: As for disease course, relapsing-remitting, secondary progressive and progressive-relapsing multiple sclerosis were all included. Whole-study results and caveats: The F measure placed samples prepared in the same batch into strongly shared clusters.

The CDR3 consists of 16 residues. The junction had 10 bases not matched to a gene; V was cut back by 5 bases and J by 2 bases. Per germline, CDR1 SGHTA and CDR2 FQGNSA. TCR beta libraries were prepared from cDNA with unique molecular identifiers. Using its own MiXCR run on the PCR reads, TCRdb lists one record per CDR3 protein. The data show over 150,000 distinct CDR3 sequences, approximately 35% seen once. Details on this clonotype: As yet, its antigen is unknown.

The sample here was blood, taken after autologous hematopoietic stem cell transplantation. This chain joins TRBV7-2 and TRBJ2-5, with 8 bases lining up with TRBD2. The TCR comes from a girl between 5 and 17 years old with multiple sclerosis. The CDR3 DNA reads TGTGCCAGCAGCCTTCAAGCGGGAGTGGGGCAAGAGACCCAGTACTTC. It translates to CASSLQAGVGQETQYF.